This TCR beta chain was identified in a study of T cell responses to AZD1222 COVID-19 vaccine. The ends were cut back, 1 base at V and 1 base at J, with 8 bases in the middle. Germline CDR1 is SGHRS and CDR2 is YFSETQ. The CDR3 runs to 14 residues. Measured with immunoSEQ multiplex PCR; TCRdb has only the in-frame clones, and not every one. The top ten clones hold around 7.9% of a sample with some 150,000 clones, roughly 85% of them seen once. This specimen was peripheral blood, taken 28 days after the second dose of the MenACWY control vaccine. The sequence was collected from an adult who received the MenACWY meningococcal vaccine as a control. The V gene is TRBV5-1, the J gene TRBJ1-1; no reliable D call. CDR3 protein: CASSLSVPNTEAFF. The CDR3 nucleotides read TGCGCCAGCAGCTTGTCGGTACCGAACACTGAAGCTTTCTTT.